The sequence of this TCR beta chain was determined in a study of T cell repertoires in cytomegalovirus infection. TCRdb redid the calling of the reads with MiXCR, one entry per CDR3 protein. This table holds a few hundred thousand distinct CDR3 sequences, around 29% found once. The CDR3 has 16 amino acids. Germline lookup yields CDR1 LNHDA and CDR2 SQIVND (reference sequence). With V trimmed by 3 bases and J by 0 bases, 7 bases remained unmatched. This clonotype was picked up a small number of times. Its antigen is still unknown. The receptor's source is a human donor in good health (CMV status not recorded). Some clones in this sample may be carry-over from other donors' samples. This sample comprised cultured PBMCs, obtained from culture after CMV antigen stimulation. The V gene is TRBV19, the J gene TRBJ2-5; 7 nucleotides line up with TRBD2. In DNA form, the CDR3 reads TGTGCCAGTAGTATGTCGGGGGGAAATTACCAAGAGACCCAGTACTTC. Its protein product is CASSMSGGNYQETQYF. Variable domain in full (rest from reference TRBV19 and TRBJ2-5): DGGITQSPKYLFRKEGQNVTLSCEQNLNHDAMYWYRQDPGQGLRLIYYSQIVNDFQKGDIAEGYSVSREKKESFPLTVTSAQKNPTAFYLCASSMSGGNYQETQYFGPGTRLLVL.